This T cell receptor beta chain was identified in a study of T-cell memory formation after mild COVID-19 (dated by TCRdb to 2020 to 2022). In the study overall: TCR sequence clusters from the two donors were largely donor specific. T-cell clones expanding and contracting after mild COVID-19 in a couple of donors were tracked by longitudinal TCRalpha and TCRbeta repertoire sequencing. The cohort comprised two young, previously healthy adult volunteers, one female and one male.

The table lists this clonotype with a few counts. Its antigen remains unidentified. No clone much larger than this one lies a single base away; base qualities are absent. Ficoll-Paque density gradient centrifugation was used to isolate PBMCs. General study outcomes and caveats: SARS-CoV-2 specificity of the second-wave clones peaking on day 37 was not confirmed. The detection of some responding clones in pre-infection memory suggests that pre-existing cross-reactive memory T cells joined the SARS-CoV-2 response. Balanced CD4/CD8 phenotypes were observed for clones contracting from day 15 to 85, whereas a bias towards CD4+ was observed for a second wave of clones expanding from day 15 to 37. The study included only a couple of mild cases, and larger cohorts that include severe cases with pre-infection samples were judged to be necessary. Contracting CD4+ clones turned up mainly in the CM and EM memory subsets, whereas EMRA was where CD8+ clones were enriched.

Sequencing instrument: Illumina NovaSeq 6000. cDNA libraries for TCRalpha and TCRbeta were prepared by 5'RACE using constant-segment primers, with sample barcodes and unique molecular identifiers added. Trizol reagent was used to extract RNA from every sample. Library amplification was performed in two PCR steps, and a second sample barcode and Illumina TruSeq adapters were introduced in the second step. Libraries were sequenced on an Illumina NovaSeq with 2 x 150 bp paired-end reads. The paper's processing steps were these. Demultiplexing of reads and collapsing into UMI-guided consensus sequences were performed with migec v1.2.7. Using mixcr v2.1.11, UMI consensuses were aligned to TRA and TRB V and J templates and then assembled into clonotypes. Clonotypes were classified as expanded or contracted when called significant by both edgeR and NoisET, with noise models trained on biological replicates. For edgeR calls, a false discovery rate-adjusted p below 0.01 and a log2 fold-change threshold of 1 were applied. As an exploratory analysis of dynamics, max-normalized trajectories of the 1000 most abundant clonotypes were examined by PCA with hierarchical clustering. Each responding clone was given a CD4 or CD8 phenotype based on the CD4+ and CD8+ repertoires, which had been sequenced separately. The public sequencing data were trimmed at Q25 with fastp and processed into clonotypes with MiXCR by TCRdb, which kept only in-frame beta chains. For every CDR3 protein sequence, its rows merge into one entry that carries the most common genes and DNA. None of the V and J calls come from the authors' own analysis; TCRdb made them. Across this sample there are 450,000 to 650,000 distinct CDR3 sequences, with about a sixth seen only once. About 12% of the sample is held by the ten biggest clonotypes.

The clonotype comes from an adult woman who had mild COVID-19 (a few samples of this study predate the infection). The sample titles of this study are shuffled in the database, so cell type and time point are left out; the donor was told from shared clones. The material sequenced was PBMCs or a T cell subset sorted from them (not recorded which).

The DNA sequence is TGTGCCAGCAGCTTAGGGACTAGGTACTCCTACGAGCAGTACTTC. It is translated as CASSLGTRYSYEQYF. The V gene is TRBV11-2 and the J gene is TRBJ2-7; TRBD2 lines up with 7 middle nucleotides. V has 1 base trimmed and J has 0 bases trimmed; junction bases matching no gene number 3. The germline V gene yields SGHAT for CDR1 and FQNNGV for CDR2. The CDR3 holds 15 amino acids from the cysteine to the phenylalanine. Left in the record is the CDR3 DNA by itself, 45 bases read in frame from the first base.